This TCR beta chain emerged from a study of CD8 T cells in Susac syndrome. There are 14 residues in the CDR3. From germline, CDR1 is DFQATT and CDR2 SNEGSKA (reference sequence). Trimming left V 5 bases short and J 3 bases short, with 11 bases between. Isolation of CD8+ and CD4+ T cells was performed negatively, whereas enrichment of TEMRA cells was done by FACS. RNA amounts of about 0.5 to 1 ug underwent reverse transcription with random hexamers. Amplification of the TCR beta CDR3 was carried out by immunoSEQ multiplex PCR, which spanned a total of 54 Vbeta and 13 Jbeta segments. Via MiXCR, TCRdb re-called the immunoSEQ multiplex PCR reads, giving one row per CDR3 protein. The table includes some 210,000 distinct CDR3 sequences, 94% detected once.

The TCR sequence derives from a human donor with Susac syndrome. The chain has TRBV20-1 and TRBJ1-6; D uncertain. Sequenced: CD4+ T cells from PBMCs. The CDR3 DNA follows: TGCAGTGCTGCCCGGGTCATCTATAATTCACCCCTCCACTTT. It specifies CSAARVIYNSPLHF.